This entry lists 7 T cell receptor beta chains sequenced from one sample in a study of early stage breast cancer tumors. The table came from immunoSEQ multiplex PCR; TCRdb's copy has only in-frame clones and leaves some out. The sample consists of tens of thousands of clones, 90% to 95% of them appearing once. The sequencing input was blood. These receptors were taken from a person aged 70 to 85 with breast cancer.

The chain links TRBV19 to TRBJ2-7, with 8 bases lining up with TRBD1. CDR1 and CDR2 from the germline V gene are LNHDA and SQIVND (reference sequence). With V trimmed by 4 bases and J by 1 base, 12 bases remained unmatched. The CDR3 has 17 residues. CDR3 nucleotides: TGTGCCAGTAGTAGCAACCCGACAGGGGTGGGGTCCTACGAGCAGTACTTC. Translation gives CASSSNPTGVGSYEQYF.

This chain uses TRBV6-5 with TRBJ2-7; D may be TRBD2 (5 bases). Per germline, CDR1 MNHEY and CDR2 SVGAGI. The CDR3 spans 15 residues. With 2 bases removed from V and 0 bases from J, the gap between germline ends came to 11 bases. The CDR3 loop reads CASSYRGLSSYEQYF. The CDR3 region has the DNA TGTGCCAGCAGTTACCGGGGATTGAGCTCCTACGAGCAGTACTTC.

The chain couples TRBV7-2 to TRBJ2-7, with 11 bases matching TRBD2. V gave up 5 bases and J gave up 2 bases; unmatched junction bases: 11. The length of the CDR3 is 17 residues. Germline V CDR1 and CDR2: SGHTA, FQGNSA. The chain's CDR3 is CASSLIFKLAGAYEQYF. In DNA form, the CDR3 reads TGTGCCAGCAGCCTAATATTCAAACTAGCGGGAGCCTACGAGCAGTACTTC.

V and J are TRBV11-2 and TRBJ1-5; D gene uncertain. Germline V gives CDR1 SGHAT, CDR2 FQNNGV. Trimming shortened V by 8 bases and J by 4 bases, and 12 bases separated the two germline ends. The CDR3 covers 13 residues. For the CDR3, the DNA is TGTGCCAGCTCTCTATATCTAAATCAGCCCCAGCATTTT. Translated, it gives CASSLYLNQPQHF.

The chain employs TRBV6-5 and TRBJ1-1; D uncertain. V shed 6 bases and J shed 3 bases, with 14 bases lying between them. This CDR3 spans 14 amino acids. Germline values: CDR1 MNHEY, CDR2 SVGAGI. The CDR3 reads CASRRRTDYTEAFF. The DNA of the CDR3 is TGTGCCAGCAGGCGTAGGACGGACTACACTGAAGCTTTCTTT.

The rearrangement joins TRBV6-1 to TRBJ2-7, with D perhaps matching TRBD1 (5 bases). The CDR3 consists of 13 residues. The germline V gene encodes CDR1 MNHNS and CDR2 SASEGT. Trimming stripped 6 bases from V and 6 bases from J, with 15 bases between. The CDR3 here is CASSLDRRLEQYF. Here the CDR3 DNA reads TGTGCCAGCAGCCTTGACAGAAGGCTCGAGCAGTACTTC.

The chain links TRBV11-2 to TRBJ1-1; D uncertain. Germline CDR1 reads SGHAT; CDR2 reads FQNNGV. Trimming stripped 5 bases from V and 1 base from J, with 8 bases between. The CDR3 totals 13 residues. CDR3 DNA: TGTGCCAGCAGCGAACAACCGAACACTGAAGCTTTCTTT. Encoded protein: CASSEQPNTEAFF.